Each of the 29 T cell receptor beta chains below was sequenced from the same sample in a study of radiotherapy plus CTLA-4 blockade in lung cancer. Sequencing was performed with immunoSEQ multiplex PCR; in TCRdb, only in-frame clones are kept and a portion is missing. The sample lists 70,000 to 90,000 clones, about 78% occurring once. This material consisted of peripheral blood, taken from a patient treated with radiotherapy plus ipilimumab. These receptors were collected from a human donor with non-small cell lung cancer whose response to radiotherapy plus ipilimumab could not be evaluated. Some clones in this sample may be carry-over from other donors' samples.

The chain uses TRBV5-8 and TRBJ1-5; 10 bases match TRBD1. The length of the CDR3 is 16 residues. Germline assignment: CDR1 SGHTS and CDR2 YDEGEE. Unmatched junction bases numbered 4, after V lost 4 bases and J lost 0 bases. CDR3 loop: CASSPGTGDSNQPQHF. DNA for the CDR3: TGTGCCAGCAGCCCCGGGACAGGGGATAGCAATCAGCCCCAGCATTTT.

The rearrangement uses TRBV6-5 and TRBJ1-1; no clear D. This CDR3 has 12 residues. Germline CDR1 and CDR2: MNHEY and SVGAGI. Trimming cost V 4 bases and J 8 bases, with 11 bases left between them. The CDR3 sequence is CASSSRAGEAFF. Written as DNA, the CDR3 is TGTGCCAGCAGTTCCCGAGCAGGAGAAGCTTTCTTT.

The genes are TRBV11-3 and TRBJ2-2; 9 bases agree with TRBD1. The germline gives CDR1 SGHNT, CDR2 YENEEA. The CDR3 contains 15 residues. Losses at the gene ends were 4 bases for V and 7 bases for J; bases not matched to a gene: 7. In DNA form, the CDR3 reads TGTGCCAGCAGCTCTACCGGGACAGGGTTCGGGGAGCTGTTTTTT. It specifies CASSSTGTGFGELFF. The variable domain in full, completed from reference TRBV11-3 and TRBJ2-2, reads EAGVVQSPRYKIIEKKQPVAFWCNPISGHNTLYWYLQNLGQGPELLIRYENEEAVDDSQLPKDRFSAERLKGVDSTLKIQPAELGDSAVYLCASSSTGTGFGELFFGEGSRLTVL.

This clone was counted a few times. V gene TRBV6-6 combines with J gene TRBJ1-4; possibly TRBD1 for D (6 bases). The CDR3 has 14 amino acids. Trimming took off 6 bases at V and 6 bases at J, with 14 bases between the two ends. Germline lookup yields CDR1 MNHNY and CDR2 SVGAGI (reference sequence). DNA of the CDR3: TGTGCCAGCAGCCTTACAGGGTCTGATGAAAAACTGTTTTTT. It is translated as CASSLTGSDEKLFF.

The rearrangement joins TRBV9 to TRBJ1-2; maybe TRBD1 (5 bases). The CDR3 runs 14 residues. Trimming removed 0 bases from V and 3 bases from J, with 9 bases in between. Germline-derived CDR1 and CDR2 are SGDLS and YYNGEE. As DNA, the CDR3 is TGTGCCAGCAGCGTAGCCGGGGGGGACTATGGCTACACCTTC. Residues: CASSVAGGDYGYTF.

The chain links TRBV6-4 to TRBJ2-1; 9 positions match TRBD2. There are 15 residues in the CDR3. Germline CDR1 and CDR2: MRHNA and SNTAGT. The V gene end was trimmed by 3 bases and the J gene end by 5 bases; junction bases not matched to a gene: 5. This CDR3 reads CASSEGASGNNEQFF. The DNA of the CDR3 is TGTGCCAGCAGTGAAGGAGCTAGCGGGAACAATGAGCAGTTCTTC.

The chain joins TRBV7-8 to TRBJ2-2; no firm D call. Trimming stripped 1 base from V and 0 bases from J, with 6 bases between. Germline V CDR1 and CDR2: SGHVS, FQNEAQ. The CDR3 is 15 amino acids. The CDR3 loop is CASSLGLANTGELFF. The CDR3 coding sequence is TGTGCCAGCAGCTTAGGGCTGGCGAACACCGGGGAGCTGTTTTTT.

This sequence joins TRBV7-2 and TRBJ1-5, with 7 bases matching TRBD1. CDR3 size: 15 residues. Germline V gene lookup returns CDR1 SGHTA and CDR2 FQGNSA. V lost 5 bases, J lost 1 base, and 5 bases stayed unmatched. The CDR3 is CASSTTTGSNQPQHF. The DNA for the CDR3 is TGTGCCAGCAGCACCACGACAGGGAGCAATCAGCCCCAGCATTTT.

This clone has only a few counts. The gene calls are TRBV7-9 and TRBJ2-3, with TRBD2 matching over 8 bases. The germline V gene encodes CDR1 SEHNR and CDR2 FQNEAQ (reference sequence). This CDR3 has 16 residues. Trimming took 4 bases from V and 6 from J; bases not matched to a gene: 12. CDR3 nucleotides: TGTGCCAGCAGCTCCGAAGGGACTAGAGTATCGGATACGCAGTATTTT. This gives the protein CASSSEGTRVSDTQYF.

CDR3 sequence (DNA): TGTGCCAGCAGCTTCTTTGGACTAGCGGGGATCGAGCAGTACTTC. Protein: CASSFFGLAGIEQYF. The genes are TRBV7-2 and TRBJ2-7, with TRBD2 matching 12 bases. CDR1 is SGHTA and CDR2 is FQGNSA in the germline V gene. CDR3 size: 15 residues. V shed 3 bases and J 6 bases; nucleotides not matched to a gene: 6. The full variable domain, with the rest looked up from reference TRBV7-2 and TRBJ2-7, is GAGVSQSPSNKVTEKGKDVELRCDPISGHTALYWYRQSLGQGLEFLIYFQGNSAPDKSGLPSDRFSAERTGGSVSTLTIQRTQQEDSAVYLCASSFFGLAGIEQYFGPGTRLTVT.

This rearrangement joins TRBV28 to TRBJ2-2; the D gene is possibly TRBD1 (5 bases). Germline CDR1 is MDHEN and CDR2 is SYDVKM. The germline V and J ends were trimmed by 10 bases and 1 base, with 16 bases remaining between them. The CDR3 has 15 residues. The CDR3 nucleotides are TGTGCCACCCAGGCCCCCGGACAGAACACCGGGGAGCTGTTTTTT. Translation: CATQAPGQNTGELFF.

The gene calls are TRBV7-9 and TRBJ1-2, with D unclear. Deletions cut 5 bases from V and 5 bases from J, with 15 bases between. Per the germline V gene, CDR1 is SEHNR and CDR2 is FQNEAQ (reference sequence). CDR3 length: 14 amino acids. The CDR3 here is CASSPLSSLYGYTF. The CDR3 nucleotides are TGTGCCAGCAGCCCTTTGTCCAGTTTGTATGGCTACACCTTC.

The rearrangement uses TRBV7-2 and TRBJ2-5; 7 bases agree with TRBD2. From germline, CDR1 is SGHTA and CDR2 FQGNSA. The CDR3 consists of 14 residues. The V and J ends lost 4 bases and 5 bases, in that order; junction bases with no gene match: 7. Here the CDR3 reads CASSSLTSQETQYF. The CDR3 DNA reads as TGTGCCAGCAGCTCCCTGACTAGCCAGGAGACCCAGTACTTC.

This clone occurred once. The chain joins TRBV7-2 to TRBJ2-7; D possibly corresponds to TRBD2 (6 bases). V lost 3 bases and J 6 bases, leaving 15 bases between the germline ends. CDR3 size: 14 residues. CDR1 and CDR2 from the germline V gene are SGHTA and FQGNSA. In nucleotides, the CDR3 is TGTGCCAGCAGCTTTAGGCGGTCCGGGGGCGAGCAGTACTTC. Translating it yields CASSFRRSGGEQYF.

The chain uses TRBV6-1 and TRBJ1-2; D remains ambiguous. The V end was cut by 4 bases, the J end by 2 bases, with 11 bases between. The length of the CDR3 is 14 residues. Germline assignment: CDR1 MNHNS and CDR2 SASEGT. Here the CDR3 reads CASSGEAFNYGYTF. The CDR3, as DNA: TGTGCCAGCAGTGGAGAAGCCTTCAACTATGGCTACACCTTC.

CDR3 amino acids: CASSMRTGGDQPQHF. CDR3 coding DNA: TGTGCCAGTAGTATGCGGACAGGGGGGGACCAGCCCCAGCATTTT. The chain couples TRBV19 to TRBJ1-5; 10 bases are shared with TRBD1. The CDR3 sequence is 15 residues long. Germline loops: CDR1 LNHDA, CDR2 SQIVND (reference sequence). V shed 3 bases, J shed 7 bases, and the junction held 6 bases outside the gene matches.

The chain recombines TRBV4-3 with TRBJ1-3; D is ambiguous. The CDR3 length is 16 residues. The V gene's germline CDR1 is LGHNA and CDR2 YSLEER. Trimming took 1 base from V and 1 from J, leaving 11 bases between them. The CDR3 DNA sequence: TGCGCCAGCAGCCAAGGTGTAAGCAGGTCTGGAAACACCATATATTTT. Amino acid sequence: CASSQGVSRSGNTIYF.

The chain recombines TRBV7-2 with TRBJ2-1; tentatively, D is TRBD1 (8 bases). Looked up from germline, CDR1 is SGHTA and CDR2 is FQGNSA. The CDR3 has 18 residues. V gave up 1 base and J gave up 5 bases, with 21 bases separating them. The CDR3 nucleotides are TGTGCCAGCAGCTTAGGTGGGGGGGGACAGGCACCGCACAATGAGCAGTTCTTC. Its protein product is CASSLGGGGQAPHNEQFF.

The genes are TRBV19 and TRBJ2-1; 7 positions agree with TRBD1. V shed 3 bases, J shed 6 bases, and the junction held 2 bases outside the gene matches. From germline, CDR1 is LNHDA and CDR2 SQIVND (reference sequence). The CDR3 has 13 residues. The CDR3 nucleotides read TGTGCCAGTAGTATTCGGGACAGCAATGAGCAGTTCTTC. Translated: CASSIRDSNEQFF.

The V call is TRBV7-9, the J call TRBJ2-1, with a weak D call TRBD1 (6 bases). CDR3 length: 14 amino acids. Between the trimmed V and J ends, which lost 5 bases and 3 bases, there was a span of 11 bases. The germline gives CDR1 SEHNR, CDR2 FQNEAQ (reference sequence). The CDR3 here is CASSPDRYYNEQFF. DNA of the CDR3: TGTGCCAGCAGCCCGGACAGATACTACAATGAGCAGTTCTTC.

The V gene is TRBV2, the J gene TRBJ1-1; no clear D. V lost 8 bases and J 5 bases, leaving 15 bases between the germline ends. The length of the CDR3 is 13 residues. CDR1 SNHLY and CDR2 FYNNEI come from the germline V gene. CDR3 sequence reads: CASSGSQKTEAFF. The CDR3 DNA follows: TGTGCCAGCTCCGGGTCCCAGAAAACTGAAGCTTTCTTT.

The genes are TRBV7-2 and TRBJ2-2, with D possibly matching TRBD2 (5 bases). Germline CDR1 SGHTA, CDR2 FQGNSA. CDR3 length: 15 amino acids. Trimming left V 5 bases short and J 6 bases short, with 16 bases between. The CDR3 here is CASSPRAASAGELFF. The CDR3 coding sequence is TGTGCCAGCAGCCCACGAGCGGCTTCTGCCGGGGAGCTGTTTTTT.

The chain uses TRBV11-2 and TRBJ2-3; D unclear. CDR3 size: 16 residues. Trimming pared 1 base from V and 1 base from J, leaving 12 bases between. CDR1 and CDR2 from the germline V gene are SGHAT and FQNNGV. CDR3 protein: CASSLGQVLRTDTQYF. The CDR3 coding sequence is TGTGCCAGCAGCTTAGGGCAGGTGCTCCGCACAGATACGCAGTATTTT.

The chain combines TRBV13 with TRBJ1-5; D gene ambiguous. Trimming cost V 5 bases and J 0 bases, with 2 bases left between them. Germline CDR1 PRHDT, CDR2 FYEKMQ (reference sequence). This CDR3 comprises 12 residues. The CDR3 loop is CASSRSNQPQHF. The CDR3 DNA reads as TGTGCCAGCAGCCGTAGCAATCAGCCCCAGCATTTT. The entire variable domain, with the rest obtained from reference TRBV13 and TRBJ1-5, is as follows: AAGVIQSPRHLIKEKRETATLKCYPIPRHDTVYWYQQGPGQDPQFLISFYEKMQSDKGSIPDRFSAQQFSDYHSELNMSSLELGDSALYFCASSRSNQPQHFGDGTRLSIL.

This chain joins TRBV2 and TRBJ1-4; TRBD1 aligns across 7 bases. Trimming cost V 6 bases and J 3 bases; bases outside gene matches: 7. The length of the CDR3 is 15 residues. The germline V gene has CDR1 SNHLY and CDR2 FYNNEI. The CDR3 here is CASRTFGTANEKLFF. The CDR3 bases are TGTGCCAGCAGGACGTTCGGGACAGCTAATGAAAAACTGTTTTTT.

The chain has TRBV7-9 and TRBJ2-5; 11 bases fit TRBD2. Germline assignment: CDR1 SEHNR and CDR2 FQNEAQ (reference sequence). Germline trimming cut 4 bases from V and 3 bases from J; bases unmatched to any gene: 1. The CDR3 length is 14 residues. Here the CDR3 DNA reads TGTGCCAGCAGCTGGGGACTAGCGGAAGAGACCCAGTACTTC. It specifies CASSWGLAEETQYF.

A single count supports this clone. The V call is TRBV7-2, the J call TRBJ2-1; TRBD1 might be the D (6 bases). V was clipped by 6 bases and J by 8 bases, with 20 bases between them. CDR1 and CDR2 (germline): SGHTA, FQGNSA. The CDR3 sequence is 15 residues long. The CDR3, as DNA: TGTGCCAGCAGTCCCGGGACCCCAGGGGTAGATGAGCAGTTCTTC. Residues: CASSPGTPGVDEQFF.

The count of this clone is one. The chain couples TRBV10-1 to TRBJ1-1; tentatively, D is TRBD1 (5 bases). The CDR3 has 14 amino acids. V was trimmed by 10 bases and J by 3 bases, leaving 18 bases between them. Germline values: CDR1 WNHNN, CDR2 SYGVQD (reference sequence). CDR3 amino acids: CANPLREGDTEAFF. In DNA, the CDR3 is TGCGCCAACCCACTCAGGGAGGGTGACACTGAAGCTTTCTTT.

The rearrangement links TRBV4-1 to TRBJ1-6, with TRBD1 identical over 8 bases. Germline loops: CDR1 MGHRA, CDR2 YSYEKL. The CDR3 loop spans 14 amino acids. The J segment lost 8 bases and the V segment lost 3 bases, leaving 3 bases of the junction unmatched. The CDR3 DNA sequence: TGCGCCAGCAGCCATCAGGGGGCGGATTCACCCCTCCACTTT. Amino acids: CASSHQGADSPLHF.